The clone carrying this T cell receptor (beta chain) was detected a few times. What it binds is not known. This entry belongs to a study of shared clonotypes between healthy human individuals. At the level of the study: A donor's plate count was three for CD4 naive and three for CD4 memory; CD8 naive had two and CD8 memory one. Overall study results and limits: Apart from blood, nothing was sampled; tissue repertoires likely differ.

Genomic DNA belonging to each subset was distributed in equal measure over several immunoSEQ plates. The repertoire was sequenced with immunoSEQ multiplex PCR; TCRdb's copy has only in-frame clones and lacks some. The top ten hold about 1.4% of the sample, which has about a million clones, around 76% seen once. This CDR3 comprises 14 residues. Trimming at V came to 6 bases and at J to 3 bases, leaving 4 bases not matched to a gene. Germline V gene sequence: CDR1 SGHAT, CDR2 FQNNGV. The TCR was taken from a man aged 18 to 30 in good health. This chain links TRBV11-2 with TRBJ2-7, with 11 bases fitting TRBD2. Specimen: memory CD4+ T cells sorted from blood. Subset indicated: CD45RA-negative fraction. The CDR3 bases are TGTGCCAGCAGTGCCGGGACTAGCGGCTACGAGCAGTACTTC. Its translation is CASSAGTSGYEQYF.